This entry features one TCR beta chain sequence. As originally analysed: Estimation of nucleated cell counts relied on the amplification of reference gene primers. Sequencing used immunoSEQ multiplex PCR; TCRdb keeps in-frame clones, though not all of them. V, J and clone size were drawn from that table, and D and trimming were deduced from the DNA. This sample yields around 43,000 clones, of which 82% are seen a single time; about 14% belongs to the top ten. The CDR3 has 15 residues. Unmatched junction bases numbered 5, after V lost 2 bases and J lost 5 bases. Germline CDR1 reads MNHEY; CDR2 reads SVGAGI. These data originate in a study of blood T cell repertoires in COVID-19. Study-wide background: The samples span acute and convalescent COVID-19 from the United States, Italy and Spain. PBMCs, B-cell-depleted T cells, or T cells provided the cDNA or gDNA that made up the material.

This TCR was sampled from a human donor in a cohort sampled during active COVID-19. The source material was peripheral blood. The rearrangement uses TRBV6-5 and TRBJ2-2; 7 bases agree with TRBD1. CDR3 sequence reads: CASSYTGAVTGELFF. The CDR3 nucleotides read TGTGCCAGCAGTTACACAGGGGCGGTGACCGGGGAGCTGTTTTTT.